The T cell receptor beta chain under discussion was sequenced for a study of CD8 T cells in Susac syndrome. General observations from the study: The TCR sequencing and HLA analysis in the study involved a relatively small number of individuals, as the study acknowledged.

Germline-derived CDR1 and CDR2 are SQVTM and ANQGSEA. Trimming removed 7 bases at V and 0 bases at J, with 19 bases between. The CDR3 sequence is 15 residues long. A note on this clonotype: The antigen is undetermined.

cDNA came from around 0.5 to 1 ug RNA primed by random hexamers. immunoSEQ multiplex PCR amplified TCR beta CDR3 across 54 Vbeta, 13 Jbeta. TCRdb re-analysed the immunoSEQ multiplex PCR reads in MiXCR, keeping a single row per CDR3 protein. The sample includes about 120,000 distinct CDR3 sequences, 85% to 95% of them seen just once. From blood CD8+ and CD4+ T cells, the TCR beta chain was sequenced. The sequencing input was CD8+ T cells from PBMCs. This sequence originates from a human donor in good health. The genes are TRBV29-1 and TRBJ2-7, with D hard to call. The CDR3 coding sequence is TGCAGCGCAACATTGCATGGACCGTTCTCCTACGAGCAGTACTTC. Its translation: CSATLHGPFSYEQYF.